This T cell receptor (beta chain) was retrieved from a study of graft-versus-host responses after intestinal transplantation listed by TCRdb under 2021. For context, the study as a whole: The transplants that recipients got were multivisceral, liver-intestinal, or isolated intestinal. Every recipient was given anti-thymocyte globulin induction, followed by roughly 3 years of maintenance tacrolimus and steroids. Bulk TCR-beta CDR3 sequencing was used to track graft-versus-host and host-versus-graft alloreactive T cell clones in the graft, circulation and bone marrow after intestinal transplantation. To identify alloreactive clones, pre-transplant mixed lymphocyte reaction products were sequenced and then compared with unstimulated pre-transplant donor and recipient T cells. Of the 20 to 30 intestinal transplant recipients enrolled in the cohort, one of whom was a retransplant, a few patients without pretransplant specimens were excluded. Donor T cell macrochimerism was defined as a peak of at least 4% donor T cells among recipient peripheral blood mononuclear cells. Instead of going to the commercial service, samples from a few later patients were sequenced in-house on an Illumina MiSeq and processed with MiXCR.

Libraries were made using the immunoSEQ multiplex PCR assay. For most patients, genomic DNA was isolated using the Qiagen DNeasy Blood and Tissue Kit and was shipped frozen to Adaptive Biotechnologies for TCR sequencing. For most patients, genomic DNA was subjected to high-throughput TCR-beta CDR3 sequencing by Adaptive Biotechnologies. The original pipeline was this. Adaptive's ImmunoSEQ software supplied the TCR sequencing data for 15 to 20 patients, while MiXCR and VDJtools were used to process a few other patients. CD4 versus CD8 sorting errors were corrected by removing sequences found in both subsets at a frequency ratio below 5:1. Because the origin of CDR3 nucleotide sequences shared between donor and recipient could not be assigned, those sequences were removed. At least 2-fold expansion over unstimulated cells and a minimum CFSE-low frequency of 0.002% (template counts) or 0.001% (read counts) were required for clones to be classified as alloreactive. Clones detected in sequenced pre-transplant spleen, lymph node, or MLR CFSE-low populations of the donor or recipient were defined as mappable. The cumulative frequency of alloreactive clones was calculated as a percentage of all sequences, weighted by copy number. Drawn from immuneACCESS, this table holds only the in-frame rearrangements with V and J called that TCRdb kept. Clones are partly lost; checked studies trace under half to an unresolved V gene and leave the rest unexplained. D and trimming were read from the DNA, whereas the V and J calls and clone size are those reported in that table. The sample table holds about 64,000 clones, of which 90% to 95% were seen once. About 1.5% of the sample is held by the ten biggest clonotypes.

Taken with the paper, the label for time point translates to: cells obtained before transplantation from donor or recipient. CD3+CD4+ and CD3+CD8+ populations were FACS-sorted from unstimulated pre-transplant donor and recipient cells taken from spleen or lymph nodes. General study outcomes and caveats: Peak levels of circulating GvH clones were associated with declines in HvG clones early after transplant. Patients with donor T cell macrochimerism had high GvH to HvG T cell clonal ratios in their allografts. GvH clones were found in recipient bone marrow, and some of the GvH clones appeared earlier in ileal mucosa or blood, which is consistent with an intestinal mucosal origin. The relatively low number and heterogeneity of intestinal transplant patients limited the conclusions.

Comment on this clone: Its antigen is still unknown. Base qualities are not at hand, and no much larger clone is one base apart.

V is trimmed back by 2 bases and J by 5 bases, and the junction contains 12 bases that no gene match accounts for. From the cysteine up to the phenylalanine, the CDR3 has a length of 18 residues. The kept DNA is CDR3 alone, 54 bases in frame from the first base. CDR1 LGHNA and CDR2 YNFKEQ are derived from the germline V gene. The chain is assembled from TRBV4-2 and TRBJ2-3, with 11 bases aligning to TRBD2. The specimen was unstimulated CD8+ T cells sorted from spleen or lymph node cells, collected before transplant. The clonotype comes from a human donor who was the organ donor for an intestinal transplant. In nucleotide form, the sequence is TGTGCCAGCAGCCAACTTACTAGCGGGAGTCTTAATGGAGATACGCAGTATTTT. Its amino acids are CASSQLTSGSLNGDTQYF.